These T cell receptor beta chains were read from a single sample in a study of T cells in localized non-small cell lung cancer. TCRdb's copy holds only in-frame clones and misses some; the assay was immunoSEQ multiplex PCR. The table lists about 21,000 clones, around 90% of them singletons. This specimen consisted of peripheral blood mononuclear cells, obtained before any cancer treatment. Receptors originate from a male donor at least 60 years old with stage II lung adenocarcinoma. CDR3s include the opening cysteine and the closing phenylalanine or tryptophan. D genes are given only for firm matches. Clone size appears in some rows only: once, few, many, or a class for an expanded clone.

j_call d_call v_call clone_size cdr3_aa cdr3_nt
TRBJ1-6 . TRBV6-5 . CASQRTNSPLHF TGTGCCAGCCAAAGAACTAATTCACCCCTCCACTTT
TRBJ1-6 TRBD1 TRBV5-1 . CASSSEGQGNSPLHF TGCGCCAGCAGTAGCGAAGGACAGGGCAATTCACCCCTCCACTTT
TRBJ2-2 . TRBV7-3 once CASSLLGTTTGELFF TGTGCCAGCAGCTTATTGGGGACAACCACCGGGGAGCTGTTTTTT
TRBJ2-1 TRBD2 TRBV11-2 . CASSLLAGYRDEQFF TGTGCCAGCAGCTTACTAGCGGGATATCGGGATGAGCAGTTCTTC
TRBJ2-5 . TRBV18 . CASSPPGSRRGETQYF TGTGCCAGCTCACCACCGGGTAGCAGGAGAGGAGAGACCCAGTACTTC
TRBJ2-7 . TRBV2 . CASQTRDYEQYF TGTGCCAGCCAAACTCGGGATTACGAGCAGTACTTC
TRBJ2-4 . TRBV20-1 once CSAGTRGIQYF TGCAGTGCTGGGACCAGGGGCATTCAGTACTTC
TRBJ1-2 . TRBV6-1 few CASSEALRGVYGYTF TGTGCCAGCAGTGAAGCGCTTCGGGGGGTCTATGGCTACACCTTC
TRBJ1-5 . TRBV6-1 once CASTKGTTKGQPQHF TGTGCCAGCACTAAGGGGACAACCAAGGGACAGCCCCAGCATTTT
TRBJ2-5 . TRBV11-2 . CASSNTGQGGKTQYF TGTGCCAGCAGCAACACGGGGCAGGGGGGGAAGACCCAGTACTTC
TRBJ2-5 TRBD2 TRBV18 . CASSPSGTSYVTQYF TGTGCCAGCTCACCATCGGGGACTAGCTATGTGACCCAGTACTTC
TRBJ2-1 TRBD2 TRBV2 . CASSTGTSGRNEQFF TGTGCCAGCAGCACCGGGACTAGCGGGAGGAATGAGCAGTTCTTC
TRBJ2-3 . TRBV5-1 . CASSPGLGTDTQYF TGCGCCAGCAGCCCCGGACTTGGCACAGATACGCAGTATTTT
TRBJ1-4 . TRBV23-1 . CASSQIGQLATNEKLFF TGCGCCAGCAGTCAAATTGGACAGCTTGCAACTAATGAAAAACTGTTTTTT
TRBJ2-1 TRBD1 TRBV4-1 . CASSQVGTGNNEQFF TGCGCCAGCAGCCAAGTGGGGACAGGCAACAATGAGCAGTTCTTC
TRBJ2-1 TRBD2 TRBV5-1 . CASSPGLATGHNEQFF TGCGCCAGCAGCCCGGGACTAGCGACAGGGCACAATGAGCAGTTCTTC
TRBJ1-2 . TRBV4-1 . CASSQGGGRMLGYTF TGCGCCAGCAGCCAAGGCGGGGGGCGAATGCTCGGCTACACCTTC
TRBJ2-7 TRBD1 TRBV5-1 . CASSLGPGTGGSIVREQYF TGCGCCAGCAGCTTGGGACCCGGGACAGGGGGGTCAATAGTACGCGAGCAGTACTTC
TRBJ1-2 . TRBV2 medium-sized CASTWDLNYGYTF TGTGCCAGCACCTGGGACCTTAACTATGGCTACACCTTC
TRBJ2-1 . TRBV5-4 . CASSLPGDRSRWQFF TGTGCCAGCAGCCTTCCAGGGGACCGCAGTCGATGGCAGTTCTTC
TRBJ1-1 . TRBV14 . CASYEGVRAFF TGTGCCAGCTATGAGGGGGTGAGGGCTTTCTTT
TRBJ2-7 TRBD2 TRBV5-1 . CASSLGLAGWGAYEQYF TGCGCCAGCAGCTTGGGACTAGCGGGATGGGGGGCTTACGAGCAGTACTTC